This TCR beta chain was sequenced during a study of CXCR3-negative and CXCR3-positive naive CD8 T cells. A word on this clonotype: What it binds is not known.

Researchers reported sorting every CD8+ T cell subset in triplicate, about 290,000 cells per sort. Naivety in CD8+ T cells corresponded to a CD45RO-CCR7+CD27+CD95- phenotype. All TRB cDNA libraries came from 5' RACE performed with UMI labels. TCRdb reprocessed the 5' RACE reads and reports one entry per CDR3 protein, with no DNA. This sample carries about 130,000 distinct CDR3 sequences, with around 0.5% going to the ten biggest clones. Study-level results: High diversity, comparable across both naive subsets, contrasted with much lower diversity in memory CD8+ cells. The study inferred TCR strength from TRB CDR3 properties and found comparable surface CD5 between naive subsets.

The TCR originated in a human donor in good health. Some clones in this sample may be carry-over from other donors' samples. The sample taken for sequencing was naive CXCR3- CD8+ T cells from blood. Subset in this sample: CD45RO-CCR7+CD27+CD95- naive CD8+ T cells lacking CXCR3 (TNR3-).

The CDR3 sequence: CASSSGWGSYNSPLHF. This chain connects TRBV12-3 or TRBV12-4 to TRBJ1-6. This CDR3 has 16 amino acids.